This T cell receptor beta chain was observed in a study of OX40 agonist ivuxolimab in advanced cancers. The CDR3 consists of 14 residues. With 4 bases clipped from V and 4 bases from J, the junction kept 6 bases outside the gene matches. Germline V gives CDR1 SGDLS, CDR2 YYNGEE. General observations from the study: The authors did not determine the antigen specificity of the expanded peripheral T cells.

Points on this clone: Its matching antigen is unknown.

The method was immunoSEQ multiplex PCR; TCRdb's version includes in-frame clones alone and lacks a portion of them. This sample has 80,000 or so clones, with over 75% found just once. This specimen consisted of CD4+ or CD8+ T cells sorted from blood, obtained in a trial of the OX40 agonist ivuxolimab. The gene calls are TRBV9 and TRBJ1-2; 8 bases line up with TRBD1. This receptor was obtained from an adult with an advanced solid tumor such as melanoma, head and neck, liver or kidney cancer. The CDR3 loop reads CASSTGQGSYGYTF. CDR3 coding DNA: TGTGCCAGCAGCACCGGACAGGGCAGCTATGGCTACACCTTC. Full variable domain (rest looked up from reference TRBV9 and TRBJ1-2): DSGVTQTPKHLITATGQRVTLRCSPRSGDLSVYWYQQSLDQGLQFLIQYYNGEERAKGNILERFSAQQFPDLHSELNLSSLELGDSALYFCASSTGQGSYGYTFGSGTRLTVV.